The present T cell receptor beta chain was sequenced within a study of blood T cell repertoires in COVID-19. The CDR3 totals 14 residues. In germline, CDR1 is SGHRS, CDR2 YFSETQ. Trimming at V came to 4 bases and at J to 8 bases, leaving 6 bases not matched to a gene. The repertoire was sequenced with immunoSEQ multiplex PCR; TCRdb's copy has only in-frame clones and lacks some. The data contain 200,000 to 250,000 clones, 65% to 85% of them singletons. This clone was found once. Other DNA sequences in the same sample also yield this CDR3. The chain uses TRBV5-1 and TRBJ1-4, with 9 bases identical to TRBD1. The receptor was derived from a woman aged 55-70 years with acute or convalescent COVID-19. Sequenced: peripheral blood. The CDR3 nucleotides read TGCGCCAGCAGCCTGGGACAGGGAAACGAAAAACTGTTTTTT. Protein sequence: CASSLGQGNEKLFF.